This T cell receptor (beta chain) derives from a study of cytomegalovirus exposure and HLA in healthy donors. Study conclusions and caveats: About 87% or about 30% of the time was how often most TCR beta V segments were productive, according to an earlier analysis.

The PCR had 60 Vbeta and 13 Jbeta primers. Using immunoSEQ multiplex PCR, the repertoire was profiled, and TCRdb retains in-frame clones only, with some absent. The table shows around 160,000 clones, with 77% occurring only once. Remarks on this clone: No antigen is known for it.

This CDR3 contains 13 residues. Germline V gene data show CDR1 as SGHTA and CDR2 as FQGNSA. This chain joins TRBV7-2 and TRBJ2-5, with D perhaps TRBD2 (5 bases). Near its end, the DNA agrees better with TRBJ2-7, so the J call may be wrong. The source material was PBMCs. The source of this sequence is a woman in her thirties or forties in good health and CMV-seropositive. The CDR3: CASSFGLAYEQYF. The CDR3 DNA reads TGTGCCAGCAGCTTCGGACTGGCCTACGAGCAGTACTTC.